This TCR beta chain was sequenced during a study of cytomegalovirus exposure and HLA in healthy donors. The germline V gene has CDR1 SGHAT and CDR2 FQNNGV. The CDR3 sequence is 14 residues long. V was shortened by 1 base and J by 2 bases, with 8 bases between the two germline ends. Donors consisted of healthy bone marrow donors. PCR primers comprised 60 Vbeta and 13 Jbeta primers. Data came from immunoSEQ multiplex PCR; TCRdb stores just in-frame clones and leaves some out. Here the sample spans tens of thousands of clones, around 78% being singletons. Sequences were obtained from PBMCs. The chain recombines TRBV11-2 with TRBJ2-5; maybe TRBD1 (5 bases). This clonotype was obtained from a man in his forties in good health and CMV-seronegative. CDR3 in DNA: TGTGCCAGCAGCTTAGCAGGGCTACAAGAGACCCAGTACTTC. It codes for CASSLAGLQETQYF.